This TCR beta chain was identified during a study of blood T cell repertoires in COVID-19. This CDR3 region has 14 residues. CDR1 is MNHEY and CDR2 is SVGAGI in the germline V gene. A remark on this clone: A read error may produce the germline difference seen at one junction end.

Repertoires were generated with immunoSEQ multiplex PCR, while TCRdb's copy carries only in-frame clones and drops some. This sample has hundreds of thousands of clones, with roughly 87% found just once. J is TRBJ1-6 and V is TRBV6-5, with TRBD1 matching 8 bases. The receptor's source is a woman aged 40-49 years who had recovered from COVID-19. The sequencing input was PBMCs or T cells enriched from blood (not recorded which). This chain's CDR3 is CASSQTGVNSPLRF. CDR3 in DNA: TGTGCCAGCAGTCAGACAGGGGTAAATTCACCCCTCCGCTTT.